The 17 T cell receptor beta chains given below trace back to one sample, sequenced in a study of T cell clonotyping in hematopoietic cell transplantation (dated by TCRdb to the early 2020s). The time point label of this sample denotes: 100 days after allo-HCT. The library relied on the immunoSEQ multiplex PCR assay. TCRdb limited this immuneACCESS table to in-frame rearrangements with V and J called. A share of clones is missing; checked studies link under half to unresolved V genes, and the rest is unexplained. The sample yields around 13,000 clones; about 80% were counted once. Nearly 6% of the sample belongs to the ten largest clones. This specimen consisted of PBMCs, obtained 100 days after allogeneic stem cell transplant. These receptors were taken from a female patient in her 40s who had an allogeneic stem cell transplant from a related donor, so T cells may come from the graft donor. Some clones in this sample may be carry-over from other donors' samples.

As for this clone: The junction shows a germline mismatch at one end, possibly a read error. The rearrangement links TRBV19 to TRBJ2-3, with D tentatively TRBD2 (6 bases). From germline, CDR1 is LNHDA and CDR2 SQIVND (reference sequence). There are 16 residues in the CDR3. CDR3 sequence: CASSPRRAQPTDTQYF. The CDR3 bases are TGTGCCAGTAGTCCTAGGAGGGCCCAGCCAACAGATACTCAGTATTTT. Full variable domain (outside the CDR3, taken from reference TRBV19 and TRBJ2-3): DGGITQSPKYLFRKEGQNVTLSCEQNLNHDAMYWYRQDPGQGLRLIYYSQIVNDFQKGDIAEGYSVSREKKESFPLTVTSAQKNPTAFYLCASSPRRAQPTDTQYFGPGTRLTVL.

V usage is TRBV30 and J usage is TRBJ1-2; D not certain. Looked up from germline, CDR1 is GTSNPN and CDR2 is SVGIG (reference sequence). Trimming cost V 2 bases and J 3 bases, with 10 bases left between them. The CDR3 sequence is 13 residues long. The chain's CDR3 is CAWSSGGDYGYTF. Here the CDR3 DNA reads TGTGCCTGGAGTTCAGGCGGGGACTATGGCTACACCTTC.

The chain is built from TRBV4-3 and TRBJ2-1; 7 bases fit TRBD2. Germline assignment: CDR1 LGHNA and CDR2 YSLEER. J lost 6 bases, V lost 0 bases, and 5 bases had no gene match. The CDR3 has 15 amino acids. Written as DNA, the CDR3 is TGCGCCAGCAGCCAAGATTGGACTAGGGGCAATGAGCAGTTCTTC. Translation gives CASSQDWTRGNEQFF.

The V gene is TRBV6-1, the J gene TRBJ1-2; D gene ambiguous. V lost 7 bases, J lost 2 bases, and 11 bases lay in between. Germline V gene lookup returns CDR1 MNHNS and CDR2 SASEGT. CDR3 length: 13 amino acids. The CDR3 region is CASKPGLNYGYTF. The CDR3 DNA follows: TGTGCCAGCAAGCCCGGCCTCAACTATGGCTACACCTTC.

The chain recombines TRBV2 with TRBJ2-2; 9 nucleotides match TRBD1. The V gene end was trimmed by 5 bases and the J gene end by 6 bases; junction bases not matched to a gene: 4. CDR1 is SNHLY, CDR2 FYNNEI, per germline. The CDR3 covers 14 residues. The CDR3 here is CASSRDRVPGELFF. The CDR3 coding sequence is TGTGCCAGCAGTCGGGACAGGGTTCCCGGGGAGCTGTTTTTT.

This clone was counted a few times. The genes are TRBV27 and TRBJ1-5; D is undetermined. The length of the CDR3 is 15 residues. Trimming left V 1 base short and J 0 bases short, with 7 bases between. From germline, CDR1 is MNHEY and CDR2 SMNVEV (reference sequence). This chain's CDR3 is CASSLYAYSNQPQHF. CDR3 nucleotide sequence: TGTGCCAGCAGTTTATACGCCTATAGCAATCAGCCCCAGCATTTT.

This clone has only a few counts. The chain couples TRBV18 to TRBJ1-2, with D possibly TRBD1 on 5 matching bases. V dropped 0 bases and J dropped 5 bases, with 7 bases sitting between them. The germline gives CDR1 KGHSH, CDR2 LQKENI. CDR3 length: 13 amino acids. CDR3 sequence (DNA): TGTGCCAGCTCACCACCAGGGGAGTATGGCTACACCTTC. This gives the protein CASSPPGEYGYTF.

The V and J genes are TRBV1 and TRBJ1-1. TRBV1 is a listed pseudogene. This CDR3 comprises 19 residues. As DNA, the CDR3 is TGCACCAGCAGCCAAGATTCCCCTCTCCTGTTGGGTAGGAACACTGAAGCTTTCTTT. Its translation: CTSSQDSPLLLGRNTEAFF.

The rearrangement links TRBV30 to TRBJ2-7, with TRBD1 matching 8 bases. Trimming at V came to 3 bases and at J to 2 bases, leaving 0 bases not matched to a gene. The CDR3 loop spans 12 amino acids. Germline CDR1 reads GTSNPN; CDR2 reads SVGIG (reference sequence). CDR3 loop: CAWRTGAYEQYF. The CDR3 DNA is TGTGCCTGGAGGACAGGGGCCTACGAGCAGTACTTC.

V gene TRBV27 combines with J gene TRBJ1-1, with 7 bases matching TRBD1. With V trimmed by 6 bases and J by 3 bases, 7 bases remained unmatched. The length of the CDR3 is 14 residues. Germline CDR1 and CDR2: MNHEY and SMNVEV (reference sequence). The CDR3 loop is CASRRDRGHTEAFF. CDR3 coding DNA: TGTGCCAGCAGGAGGGACAGAGGCCACACTGAAGCTTTCTTT.

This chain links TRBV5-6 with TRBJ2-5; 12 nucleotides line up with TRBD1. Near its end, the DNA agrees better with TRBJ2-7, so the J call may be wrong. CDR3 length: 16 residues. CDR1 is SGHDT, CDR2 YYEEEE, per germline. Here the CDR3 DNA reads TGTGCCAGCAGCTTGGGGGGGACAGGGGGCTTGTACGAGCAGTACTTC. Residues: CASSLGGTGGLYEQYF.

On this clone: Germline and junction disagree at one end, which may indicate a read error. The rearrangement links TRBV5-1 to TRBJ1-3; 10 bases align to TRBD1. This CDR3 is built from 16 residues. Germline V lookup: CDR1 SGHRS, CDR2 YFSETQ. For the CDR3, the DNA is TGCGCCAGCAGCACCCGACAGGGGGCGCGCGGAAACACCATGTATTTT. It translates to CASSTRQGARGNTMYF.

CDR3 nucleotides: TGTGCCAGCAGCTTGAGCACAGGGGGCGAAGGGCAGTACTTC. This encodes CASSLSTGGEGQYF. The chain uses TRBV11-2 and TRBJ2-7; 9 nucleotides match TRBD1. The CDR3 consists of 14 residues. Germline CDR1 SGHAT, CDR2 FQNNGV. J lost 9 bases, V lost 3 bases, and 9 bases had no gene match.

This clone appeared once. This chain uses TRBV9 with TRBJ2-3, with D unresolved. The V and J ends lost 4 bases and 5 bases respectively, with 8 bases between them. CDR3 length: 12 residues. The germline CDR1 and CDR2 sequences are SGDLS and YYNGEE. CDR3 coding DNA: TGTGCCAGCAGCCCCCACTTAGATACGCAGTATTTT. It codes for CASSPHLDTQYF.

DNA for the CDR3: TGTGCCAGCAGACCGGGAGAGTTCCCCGGGGAGCTGTTTTTT. As protein: CASRPGEFPGELFF. The chain carries TRBV5-5 and TRBJ2-2; possibly TRBD2 for D (6 bases). Trimming removed 5 bases from V and 6 bases from J, with 14 bases in between. CDR1 is SGHKS, CDR2 YYEKEE, per germline (reference sequence). The CDR3 totals 14 residues.

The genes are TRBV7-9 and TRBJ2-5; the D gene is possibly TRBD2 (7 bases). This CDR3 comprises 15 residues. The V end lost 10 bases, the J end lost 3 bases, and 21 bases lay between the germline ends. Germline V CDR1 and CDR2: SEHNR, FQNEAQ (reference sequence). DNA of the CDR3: TGTGCCACCTCTAGGGGGGGGGAATTGGAAGAGACCCAGTACTTC. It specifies CATSRGGELEETQYF.

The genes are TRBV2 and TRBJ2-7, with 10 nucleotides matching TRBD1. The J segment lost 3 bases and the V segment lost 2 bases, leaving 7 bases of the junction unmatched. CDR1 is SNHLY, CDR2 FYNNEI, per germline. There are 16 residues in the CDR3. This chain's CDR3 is CASSERQGALIYEQYF. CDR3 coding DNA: TGTGCCAGCAGTGAAAGACAGGGGGCCCTGATCTACGAGCAGTACTTC. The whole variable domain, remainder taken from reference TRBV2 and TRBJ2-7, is EPEVTQTPSHQVTQMGQEVILRCVPISNHLYFYWYRQILGQKVEFLVSFYNNEISEKSEIFDDQFSVERPDGSNFTLKIRSTKLEDSAMYFCASSERQGALIYEQYFGPGTRLTVT.